Following are 27 T cell receptor beta chains from one sample sequenced in a study of cytomegalovirus exposure and HLA in healthy donors. PCR used 60 Vbeta primers and 13 Jbeta primers. The protocol was immunoSEQ multiplex PCR, while the TCRdb copy is restricted to in-frame clones and leaves out a portion. The sample contains under 150,000 clones, 65% to 85% of which appear only once. Material for sequencing was PBMCs. Source of these receptors: a man aged 18 to 30 in good health and CMV-seronegative.

This clone turned up a few times. The CDR3 DNA follows: TGTGCCAGCAGTCCACCTACAGGAGAGCCCCAGCATTTT. This codes for CASSPPTGEPQHF. The chain joins TRBV27 to TRBJ1-5, with a weak D call TRBD1 (5 bases). Trimming left V 5 bases short and J 8 bases short, with 13 bases between. Looked up from germline, CDR1 is MNHEY and CDR2 is SMNVEV (reference sequence). This CDR3 spans 13 amino acids.

The chain couples TRBV5-1 to TRBJ2-3, with D tentatively TRBD1 (6 bases). The CDR3 length is 14 residues. Germline loops: CDR1 SGHRS, CDR2 YFSETQ. Trimming removed 5 bases at V and 1 base at J, with 11 bases between. The CDR3 protein is CASSPTGRTDTQYF. In nucleotides, the CDR3 is TGCGCCAGCAGTCCTACAGGGCGCACAGATACGCAGTATTTT.

The rearrangement uses TRBV18 and TRBJ1-5, with D possibly being TRBD1 (5 bases). V was cut by 2 bases and J by 5 bases, with 16 bases left in between. This CDR3 is 16 amino acids long. Germline-derived CDR1 and CDR2 are KGHSH and LQKENI. The CDR3 here is CASSPRPDSFYQPQHF. The CDR3 DNA is TGTGCCAGCTCACCAAGGCCTGACAGTTTCTATCAGCCCCAGCATTTT.

This sequence joins TRBV30 and TRBJ2-5; 11 bases are shared with TRBD1. CDR3 length: 13 amino acids. Per the germline V gene, CDR1 is GTSNPN and CDR2 is SVGIG (reference sequence). After removal of 8 bases from V and 1 base from J, the junction contained 3 bases not matched to a gene. CDR3 region: CAGTGGFQETQYF. The CDR3 DNA reads as TGTGCCGGGACAGGGGGATTCCAAGAGACCCAGTACTTC.

The gene calls are TRBV6-5 and TRBJ1-3; TRBD1 aligns across 10 bases. Germline V CDR1 and CDR2: MNHEY, SVGAGI. J was trimmed by 7 bases and V by 6 bases; bases with no gene match: 6. The CDR3 sequence is 14 residues long. CDR3 amino acids: CASRKTDRGNTIYF. CDR3 bases: TGTGCCAGCAGAAAGACGGACAGGGGGAACACCATATATTTT.

This chain links TRBV27 with TRBJ2-3; a weak D match, TRBD1 (5 bases). From germline, CDR1 is MNHEY and CDR2 SMNVEV (reference sequence). V was shortened by 0 bases and J by 2 bases, with 12 bases between the two germline ends. This CDR3 is 16 amino acids long. CDR3 in amino acids: CASSLSDSLLTDTQYF. The DNA of the CDR3 is TGTGCCAGCAGTTTATCAGACAGCTTACTCACAGATACGCAGTATTTT.

J is TRBJ1-1 and V is TRBV19; D may be TRBD1 (6 bases). CDR1 is LNHDA and CDR2 is SQIVND in the germline V gene (reference sequence). The CDR3 runs 14 residues. With 5 bases removed from V and 8 bases from J, the gap between germline ends came to 18 bases. The CDR3 DNA reads TGTGCCAGTAGTCCAACAGGGCGGCAGGCCGAAGCTTTCTTT. Encoded protein: CASSPTGRQAEAFF.

J is TRBJ1-4 and V is TRBV2; D gene unclear. V lost 7 bases and J lost 7, with 16 bases in between. Germline V gives CDR1 SNHLY, CDR2 FYNNEI. The CDR3 sequence is 14 residues long. The CDR3 sequence is CASTVGRVGEKLFF. DNA for the CDR3: TGTGCCAGCACCGTGGGGAGGGTTGGTGAAAAACTGTTTTTT.

The CDR3 reads CASSNGQETQYF. CDR3 DNA: TGTGCCAGCAGCAACGGTCAAGAGACCCAGTACTTC. The V call is TRBV21-1, the J call TRBJ2-5; no DNA check was done on the table's D call, TRBD2. TRBV21-1 is shown as a pseudogene. CDR3 length equals 12 residues.

A note on this clone: One junction end disagrees with the germline gene, perhaps due to a read error. V usage is TRBV9 and J usage is TRBJ1-6, with D possibly TRBD1 on 6 matching bases. This CDR3 is 15 amino acids long. CDR1 and CDR2 (germline): SGDLS, YYNGEE. CDR3 DNA: TGTGCCAGCAACGTAGGACAGAGCTTCAATTCACCCCTCCACTTT. This codes for CASNVGQSFNSPLHF. Using reference TRBV9 and TRBJ1-6 for the parts outside the CDR3, the full variable domain is DSGVTQTPKHLITATGQRVTLRCSPRSGDLSVYWYQQSLDQGLQFLIQYYNGEERAKGNILERFSAQQFPDLHSELNLSSLELGDSALYFCASNVGQSFNSPLHFGNGTRLTVT.

This chain joins TRBV1 and TRBJ1-4. TRBV1 is classified as a pseudogene. This CDR3 is 17 amino acids long. The CDR3 DNA reads TGCACCAGCAGCCAAGATCTTCGGACTGCAACTAATGAAAAACTGTTTTTT. Its protein is CTSSQDLRTATNEKLFF.

The V and J genes are TRBV5-1 and TRBJ2-7; D is undetermined. Germline V CDR1 and CDR2: SGHRS, YFSETQ. Deletions cut 8 bases from V and 5 bases from J, with 8 bases between. The CDR3 has 10 residues. The CDR3 DNA sequence: TGCGCCAGATACCTAGACGAGCAGTACTTC. The encoded protein is CARYLDEQYF.

The chain links TRBV2 to TRBJ1-2; 7 positions match TRBD1. J lost 4 bases, V lost 2 bases, and 10 bases had no gene match. The CDR3 length is 16 residues. CDR1 and CDR2 from the germline V gene are SNHLY and FYNNEI. CDR3 loop: CASSEYGQGDSYGYTF. Written as DNA, the CDR3 is TGTGCCAGCAGTGAATACGGGCAGGGGGACAGCTATGGCTACACCTTC.

This clone turned up a few times. The rearrangement links TRBV6-5 to TRBJ1-5, with D unresolved. This CDR3 spans 14 amino acids. Trimming pared 0 bases from V and 5 bases from J, leaving 8 bases between. Germline CDR1 MNHEY, CDR2 SVGAGI. The DNA of the CDR3 is TGTGCCAGCAGTTACTCGATGAGTTATCAGCCCCAGCATTTT. This codes for CASSYSMSYQPQHF.

The gene calls are TRBV30 and TRBJ2-7, with D possibly TRBD1 on 5 matching bases. V dropped 3 bases and J dropped 2 bases, with 11 bases sitting between them. The CDR3 is 13 residues long. From germline, CDR1 is GTSNPN and CDR2 SVGIG (reference sequence). The CDR3 DNA sequence: TGTGCCTGGAGAGGGGCAGTCACCTACGAGCAGTACTTC. It translates to CAWRGAVTYEQYF.

J is TRBJ1-5 and V is TRBV6-5, with a possible D match to TRBD1 (6 bases). Trimming stripped 0 bases from V and 5 bases from J, with 11 bases between. Per germline, CDR1 MNHEY and CDR2 SVGAGI. The CDR3 contains 15 residues. This CDR3 is CASSYSNRVDQPQHF. The CDR3 DNA follows: TGTGCCAGCAGTTACTCGAACAGGGTGGATCAGCCCCAGCATTTT.

V gene TRBV7-3 combines with J gene TRBJ1-1; no clear D. Looked up from germline, CDR1 is SGHTA and CDR2 is FQGTGA. CDR3 length: 13 amino acids. V lost 2 bases, J lost 4 bases, and 8 bases lay in between. CDR3 loop: CASSLYRSTEAFF. The DNA for the CDR3 is TGTGCCAGCAGCTTATATAGAAGCACTGAAGCTTTCTTT. Together with reference TRBV7-3 and TRBJ1-1, the CDR3 gives the full variable domain: GAGVSQTPSNKVTEKGKYVELRCDPISGHTALYWYRQSLGQGPEFLIYFQGTGAADDSGLPNDRFFAVRPEGSVSTLKIQRTERGDSAVYLCASSLYRSTEAFFGQGTRLTVV.

V gene TRBV7-8 combines with J gene TRBJ2-4, with D possibly TRBD1 on 6 matching bases. This CDR3 spans 19 amino acids. Germline CDR1 SGHVS, CDR2 FQNEAQ. The V end was cut by 6 bases, the J end by 0 bases, with 24 bases between. The CDR3 here is CASSRRQATGNLAKNIQYF. The CDR3 coding sequence is TGTGCCAGCAGTCGTAGACAGGCCACCGGGAATCTAGCCAAAAACATTCAGTACTTC.

The rearrangement links TRBV6-1 to TRBJ1-5; unclear D gene. Trimming took 6 bases from V and 11 from J, leaving 11 bases between them. CDR1 and CDR2 from the germline V gene are MNHNS and SASEGT. This CDR3 spans 11 amino acids. CDR3 bases: TGTGCCAGCAGCCGAGCTTTGGCCCAGCATTTT. Protein product: CASSRALAQHF.

CDR3 DNA sequence: TGTGCCAGCAGCTTGCGGACTAGCGGGATCACAGATACGCAGTATTTT. It is translated as CASSLRTSGITDTQYF. The chain carries TRBV5-4 and TRBJ2-3, with 12 bases matching TRBD2. Germline CDR1 and CDR2: SGHNT and YYREEE (reference sequence). The CDR3 is 16 amino acids. The junction had 2 bases not matched to a gene; V was cut back by 1 base and J by 2 bases.

This chain joins TRBV10-3 and TRBJ2-1, with D perhaps matching TRBD2 (5 bases). CDR3 length equals 15 residues. The germline V gene encodes CDR1 ENHRY and CDR2 SYGVKD. V lost 8 bases and J 0 bases, leaving 14 bases between the germline ends. The CDR3 DNA follows: TGTGCCATCGCAGGCTCGGGGAGCTCCTACAATGAGCAGTTCTTC. Encoded protein: CAIAGSGSSYNEQFF.

The chain uses TRBV14 and TRBJ2-1; 9 bases map to TRBD2. The CDR3 extends over 17 amino acids. With V trimmed by 2 bases and J by 0 bases, 5 bases remained unmatched. CDR1 and CDR2 from the germline V gene are SGHDN and FVKESK. The CDR3 sequence: CASSQSRAGGSYNEQFF. The CDR3 nucleotides read TGTGCCAGCAGCCAAAGTAGAGCGGGGGGCTCCTACAATGAGCAGTTCTTC.

In this sample, this clone turned up once. The J gene is TRBJ1-4, the V gene TRBV25-1; D possibly corresponds to TRBD1 (6 bases). In germline, CDR1 is MGHDK, CDR2 SYGVNS. Between the trimmed V and J ends, which lost 1 base and 3 bases, there was a span of 12 bases. The CDR3 is 16 amino acids. CDR3 bases: TGTGCCAGCAGTGAATCCGGGGGGCAGGCTAATGAAAAACTGTTTTTT. Translating gives CASSESGGQANEKLFF.

The genes are TRBV6-5 and TRBJ2-7; 11 bases fit TRBD1. CDR3 length equals 15 residues. The V segment lost 5 bases and the J segment 6 bases; nucleotides outside the gene matches: 9. Germline V gene lookup returns CDR1 MNHEY and CDR2 SVGAGI. In nucleotides, the CDR3 is TGTGCCAGCAGTGCAACCGGGACAGGGGGTCGCGAGCAGTACTTC. It translates to CASSATGTGGREQYF.

In its sample, this clone was seen once. The chain joins TRBV7-6 to TRBJ1-1; D remains unclear. Germline CDR1 and CDR2: SGHVS and FNYEAQ. Trimming took off 4 bases at V and 1 base at J, with 13 bases between the two ends. The CDR3 sequence is 15 residues long. For the CDR3, the DNA is TGTGCCAGCAGCTCCCACATCTCAAGGAACACTGAAGCTTTCTTT. It specifies CASSSHISRNTEAFF.

Notes on this clone: At one end, the junction sequence differs from germline, possibly due to a read error. CDR3 residues: CASSLPPIGEF. CDR3 DNA: TGTGCCAGCAGCTTGCCCCCCATTGGAGAATTT. The rearrangement links TRBV7-8 to TRBJ1-3; no definite D call. This CDR3 region has 11 residues. Per the germline V gene, CDR1 is SGHVS and CDR2 is FQNEAQ.

The J gene is TRBJ1-6, the V gene TRBV15; no firm D call. Germline V CDR1 and CDR2: LNHNV, YYDKDF (reference sequence). The CDR3 has 14 amino acids. V was trimmed by 6 bases and J by 0 bases, leaving 6 bases between them. CDR3 protein: CATSGSSYNSPLHF. CDR3 nucleotide sequence: TGTGCCACCAGTGGGAGCTCCTATAATTCACCCCTCCACTTT.